The 29 T cell receptor beta chains given below trace back to one sample, sequenced in a study of T cell responses to AZD1222 COVID-19 vaccine. Profiling relied on immunoSEQ multiplex PCR, and the TCRdb table lists in-frame clones only, not all of them. The data show approximately 150,000 clones, approximately 89% seen once. The input for sequencing was peripheral blood, taken on day 0 of MenACWY control vaccination. The receptors shown here come from an adult in good health.

The chain couples TRBV5-8 to TRBJ2-3; D not certain. Germline V lookup: CDR1 SGHTS, CDR2 YDEGEE. CDR3 length: 13 residues. Trimming left V 0 bases short and J 5 bases short, with 7 bases between. CDR3 sequence (DNA): TGTGCCAGCAGCTTGGCCCTGAAAGATACGCAGTATTTT. It is translated as CASSLALKDTQYF.

The CDR3 DNA reads as TGCAGCGTTGAATCGCGGCAGGGTACTGAAGCTTTCTTT. Its protein product is CSVESRQGTEAFF. This chain joins TRBV29-1 and TRBJ1-1; weak D call: TRBD1 (5 bases). Per germline, CDR1 SQVTM and CDR2 ANQGSEA. V was shortened by 2 bases and J by 5 bases, with 12 bases between the two germline ends. This CDR3 is 13 amino acids long.

CDR3 nucleotide sequence: TGTGCCAGCAGCGTTGCGGGAGGTGAGAATGAGCAGTTCTTC. This translates into CASSVAGGENEQFF. The chain employs TRBV9 and TRBJ2-1, with TRBD2 matching over 8 bases. CDR1 SGDLS and CDR2 YYNGEE come from the germline V gene. Unmatched junction bases numbered 5, after V lost 2 bases and J lost 7 bases. This CDR3 is built from 14 residues.

The J gene is TRBJ2-2, the V gene TRBV27, with 10 bases lining up with TRBD1. There are 19 residues in the CDR3. Germline trimming cut 2 bases from V and 7 bases from J; bases unmatched to any gene: 16. The germline gives CDR1 MNHEY, CDR2 SMNVEV (reference sequence). The CDR3 DNA follows: TGTGCCAGCAGTTTACCCAATGGCCCGGGACAGGGGAGGAACGGGGAGCTGTTTTTT. Translation: CASSLPNGPGQGRNGELFF.

This chain connects TRBV9 to TRBJ2-7; a possible D gene is TRBD2 (5 bases). V shed 1 base and J shed 6 bases, with 17 bases lying between them. Germline-derived CDR1 and CDR2 are SGDLS and YYNGEE. This CDR3 comprises 15 residues. CDR3 coding DNA: TGTGCCAGCAGCGTACGAGAGGGCTCCTACGGCGAGCAGTACTTC. Amino acids: CASSVREGSYGEQYF.

The V and J genes are TRBV6-1 and TRBJ1-5, with 7 bases lining up with TRBD1. Trimming took 7 bases from V and 5 from J; bases not matched to a gene: 8. The CDR3 contains 14 residues. Germline CDR1 is MNHNS and CDR2 is SASEGT. CDR3 bases: TGTGCCAGCACTCTCGGGGACAGTGATCAGCCCCAGCATTTT. Translation gives CASTLGDSDQPQHF.

The rearrangement uses TRBV12-5 and TRBJ2-2; D is uncertain. V was pared by 0 bases and J by 6 bases, with 8 bases between. The CDR3 totals 14 residues. The germline V gene has CDR1 LGHNT and CDR2 FRNRAP. Here the CDR3 DNA reads TGTGCTAGTGGTTTGGTTCCCTTCCCCGGGGAGCTGTTTTTT. Residues: CASGLVPFPGELFF.

This rearrangement joins TRBV3-1 (or the pseudogene TRBV3-2) to TRBJ1-6; D remains unclear. The ends were cut back, 0 bases at V and 13 bases at J, with 7 bases in the middle. The CDR3 totals 12 residues. Germline V gene data show CDR1 as LGHDT and CDR2 as YNNKEL (reference sequence). The CDR3 here is CASSQDMRPLHF. Written as DNA, the CDR3 is TGTGCCAGCAGCCAAGATATGAGGCCCCTCCACTTT.

The chain uses TRBV7-8 and TRBJ1-1; D is uncertain. The germline V and J ends were trimmed by 2 bases and 0 bases, with 10 bases remaining between them. Germline V gene sequence: CDR1 SGHVS, CDR2 FQNEAQ. The CDR3 runs 15 residues. CDR3 region: CASSLRTDMNTEAFF. DNA for the CDR3: TGTGCCAGCAGCTTAAGAACAGATATGAACACTGAAGCTTTCTTT.

This rearrangement joins TRBV30 to TRBJ2-7; D remains ambiguous. V was clipped by 2 bases and J by 3 bases, with 11 bases between them. The CDR3 has 13 residues. Germline V lookup: CDR1 GTSNPN, CDR2 SVGIG (reference sequence). The CDR3: CAWSKTSGYEQYF. DNA of the CDR3: TGTGCCTGGAGTAAAACCTCAGGCTACGAGCAGTACTTC.

The rearrangement joins TRBV18 to TRBJ2-7; either TRBD1 or TRBD2 may fit D (6 bases each). Trimming shortened V by 3 bases and J by 5 bases, and 17 bases separated the two germline ends. The CDR3 length is 15 residues. Looked up from germline, CDR1 is KGHSH and CDR2 is LQKENI. CDR3 residues: CASSPSPGGGHEQYF. CDR3 in DNA: TGTGCCAGCTCACCCTCCCCTGGAGGGGGGCACGAGCAGTACTTC.

This chain joins TRBV4-3 and TRBJ2-3; 7 bases are shared with TRBD2. The V gene's germline CDR1 is LGHNA and CDR2 YSLEER. Trimming cost V 0 bases and J 5 bases; bases outside gene matches: 5. The CDR3 consists of 15 residues. The chain's CDR3 is CASSQDRASGDTQYF. The CDR3 DNA sequence: TGCGCCAGCAGCCAAGATCGGGCTAGCGGAGATACGCAGTATTTT.

J is TRBJ1-1 and V is TRBV7-9; maybe TRBD1 (5 bases). The germline V and J ends were trimmed by 5 bases and 1 base, with 8 bases remaining between them. This CDR3 contains 13 residues. Germline V gene lookup returns CDR1 SEHNR and CDR2 FQNEAQ (reference sequence). CDR3 bases: TGTGCCAGCAGCCCTACAGGGAACACTGAAGCTTTCTTT. Translating it yields CASSPTGNTEAFF.

The genes are TRBV7-8 and TRBJ1-2; tentatively, D is TRBD1 (5 bases). The CDR3 runs to 15 residues. Per germline, CDR1 SGHVS and CDR2 FQNEAQ. With 1 base removed from V and 4 bases from J, the gap between germline ends came to 13 bases. The CDR3 bases are TGTGCCAGCAGCTTAGTGGAAGGGGTGGGCTATGGCTACACCTTC. This translates into CASSLVEGVGYGYTF.

This chain joins TRBV9 and TRBJ1-1; 10 nucleotides agree with TRBD1. J was trimmed by 3 bases and V by 3 bases; bases with no gene match: 5. CDR3 length: 15 amino acids. CDR1 is SGDLS and CDR2 is YYNGEE in the germline V gene. The CDR3 DNA sequence: TGTGCCAGCAGCGCAGGACAGGGGGTCGACACTGAAGCTTTCTTT. Translating gives CASSAGQGVDTEAFF.

The chain recombines TRBV28 with TRBJ1-1; possible D gene TRBD1, 6 bases. Germline V CDR1 and CDR2: MDHEN, SYDVKM. There are 12 residues in the CDR3. Trimming pared 3 bases from V and 6 bases from J, leaving 8 bases between. The chain's CDR3 is CASSLDSPEAFF. The CDR3 DNA reads TGTGCCAGCAGTTTGGACAGTCCTGAAGCTTTCTTT.

The rearrangement joins TRBV12-3 or TRBV12-4 to TRBJ2-7; a possible D gene is TRBD1 (6 bases). This CDR3 region has 13 residues. The V end was cut by 6 bases, the J end by 0 bases, with 9 bases between. DNA of the CDR3: TGTGCCAGCAGAACAGGGATCTCCTACGAGCAGTACTTC. This codes for CASRTGISYEQYF.

CDR3 DNA: TGTGCCAGCAGTCTAAAAGACGGCTACGAGCAGTACTTC. Translated, it gives CASSLKDGYEQYF. The chain combines TRBV12-3 or TRBV12-4 with TRBJ2-7; D remains unclear. V was shortened by 5 bases and J by 3 bases, with 11 bases between the two germline ends. CDR3 size: 13 residues.

This clone was seen a handful of times. The rearrangement joins TRBV5-4 to TRBJ1-1; 9 nucleotides align to TRBD1. J lost 0 bases, V lost 3 bases, and 6 bases had no gene match. The CDR3 has 16 residues. Germline V gene sequence: CDR1 SGHNT, CDR2 YYREEE (reference sequence). CDR3 sequence reads: CASSSGQGWMNTEAFF. The CDR3 DNA is TGTGCCAGCAGCTCGGGACAGGGTTGGATGAACACTGAAGCTTTCTTT.

The V and J genes are TRBV6-2 or TRBV6-3 and TRBJ1-4; a weak D match, TRBD1 (5 bases). The CDR3 consists of 16 residues. V shed 2 bases and J shed 8 bases, with 18 bases lying between them. Germline-derived CDR1 and CDR2 are MNHEY and SVGEGT. This chain's CDR3 is CASSYGPLGDGEKLFF. CDR3 in DNA: TGTGCCAGCAGTTACGGTCCCCTGGGGGACGGAGAAAAACTGTTTTTT.

J is TRBJ2-7 and V is TRBV6-5, with a possible D match to TRBD1 (6 bases). Trimming removed 1 base from V and 3 bases from J, with 10 bases in between. This CDR3 is 14 amino acids long. Germline values: CDR1 MNHEY, CDR2 SVGAGI. This chain's CDR3 is CASSYLDRVYEQYF. The CDR3 DNA follows: TGTGCCAGCAGTTACTTGGACAGAGTCTACGAGCAGTACTTC.

The genes are TRBV14 and TRBJ1-2, with TRBD1 matching over 10 bases. Losses at the gene ends were 4 bases for V and 8 bases for J; bases not matched to a gene: 7. The CDR3 extends over 14 amino acids. Germline lookup yields CDR1 SGHDN and CDR2 FVKESK. DNA of the CDR3: TGTGCCAGCAGCCGGGACAGGGGAGGGTACGGCTACACCTTC. Its protein product is CASSRDRGGYGYTF.

CDR3 loop: CASSLLRDPPHEQYF. CDR3 sequence (DNA): TGTGCCAGCAGTTTACTCAGGGACCCCCCTCACGAGCAGTACTTC. The V call is TRBV28, the J call TRBJ2-7; the D gene could be TRBD1 or TRBD2 (5 bases each). Trimming took 2 bases from V and 5 from J, leaving 16 bases between them. CDR1 is MDHEN and CDR2 is SYDVKM in the germline V gene. This CDR3 is built from 15 residues.

This clone was picked up a small number of times. This chain uses TRBV18 with TRBJ1-2; TRBD1 matches at 8 bases. CDR3 length: 15 residues. The germline V gene encodes CDR1 KGHSH and CDR2 LQKENI. J lost 4 bases, V lost 2 bases, and 6 bases had no gene match. The CDR3 spells CASSPDWTGSYGYTF. For the CDR3, the DNA is TGTGCCAGCTCACCAGACTGGACAGGGTCCTATGGCTACACCTTC.

V and J are TRBV7-3 and TRBJ1-3; no definite D call. The CDR3 covers 15 residues. Germline-derived CDR1 and CDR2 are SGHTA and FQGTGA. Trimming stripped 2 bases from V and 0 bases from J, with 8 bases between. CDR3 coding DNA: TGTGCCAGCAGCTTAGACTCGTACTCTGGAAACACCATATATTTT. It yields the protein CASSLDSYSGNTIYF.

The chain uses TRBV7-9 and TRBJ1-4, with D perhaps TRBD1 (5 bases). Germline CDR1 reads SEHNR; CDR2 reads FQNEAQ (reference sequence). V lost 6 bases and J lost 3, with 11 bases in between. The CDR3 is made up of 14 amino acids. CDR3 coding DNA: TGTGCCAGCAGACCGGGACGTTCTAATGAAAAACTGTTTTTT. Translation gives CASRPGRSNEKLFF. Full variable domain (missing parts from reference TRBV7-9 and TRBJ1-4): DTGVSQNPRHKITKRGQNVTFRCDPISEHNRLYWYRQTLGQGPEFLTYFQNEAQLEKSRLLSDRFSAERPKGSFSTLEIQRTEQGDSAMYLCASRPGRSNEKLFFGSGTQLSVL.

This rearrangement joins TRBV9 to TRBJ2-1, with a possible D match to TRBD1 (5 bases). Germline V gene data show CDR1 as SGDLS and CDR2 as YYNGEE. This CDR3 spans 14 amino acids. The V gene lost 0 bases and the J gene lost 8 bases, with 12 bases spanning the gap. Written as DNA, the CDR3 is TGTGCCAGCAGCGTAGAGACCAGGGTCCATGAGCAGTTCTTC. Translation gives CASSVETRVHEQFF.

This sequence joins TRBV5-8 and TRBJ1-2, with 11 bases that match TRBD1. The V segment lost 1 base and the J segment 4 bases; nucleotides outside the gene matches: 3. The CDR3 loop spans 15 amino acids. Germline values: CDR1 SGHTS, CDR2 YDEGEE. For the CDR3, the DNA is TGTGCCAGCAGCTTGAAGGGACAGGGGGGCTATGGCTACACCTTC. It yields the protein CASSLKGQGGYGYTF.

The J gene is TRBJ2-7, the V gene TRBV4-1; D not resolved. V dropped 1 base and J dropped 3 bases, with 10 bases sitting between them. Germline lookup yields CDR1 MGHRA and CDR2 YSYEKL. The CDR3 consists of 14 residues. CDR3 region: CASSQGSGDYEQYF. The CDR3 bases are TGCGCCAGCAGCCAAGGCTCAGGAGACTACGAGCAGTACTTC.